Reported below is one T cell receptor (beta chain). The record originates from a study of blood T cell repertoires in COVID-19. The table came from immunoSEQ multiplex PCR; TCRdb's copy has only in-frame clones and leaves some out. The sample holds fewer than 200,000 clones, around 82% seen once. The CDR3 is 15 residues long. Trimming removed 1 base from V and 2 bases from J; junction bases left unmatched: 2. Looked up from germline, CDR1 is SGHTA and CDR2 is FQGNSA. Specimen: PBMCs or T cells enriched from blood (not recorded which). The chain uses TRBV7-2 and TRBJ1-5; 7 bases agree with TRBD1. The sequence was obtained from a woman between 45 and 60 years old in a cohort exposed to, infected with or recovered from COVID-19 (not recorded which). The CDR3 region is CASSLGQGRNQPQHF. CDR3 DNA sequence: TGTGCCAGCAGCTTAGGACAGGGACGCAATCAGCCCCAGCATTTT.